These T cell receptor beta chains were read from a single sample in a study of CD8+CD57+ T cells in acquired aplastic anemia. One entry per CDR3 protein results from TCRdb running MiXCR on the reads. The sample yields about 160,000 distinct CDR3 sequences, roughly two thirds seen once. Sequenced material: sorted CD4+, CD8+, or CD8+CD57+ T cells (not recorded which) from PBMCs. Receptors were obtained from a human donor with aplastic anemia. The CDR3 runs from the conserved cysteine through the conserved F or W. The D gene is left open where the match is weak. A row's size may be missing; if present it is once, few, many or a size class.

V	D	length	J	size	CDR3	DNA
TRBV20-1	TRBD1	15	TRBJ2-7	-	CSASVGTGIAYEQYF	TGCAGTGCTAGTGTAGGGACAGGCATAGCCTACGAGCAGTACTTC
TRBV19	-	12	TRBJ2-5	-	CASSIFWETQYF	TGTGCCAGTAGTATATTCTGGGAGACCCAGTACTTC
TRBV5-5	TRBD1	14	TRBJ2-2	-	CASEQGAHPGELFF	TGTGCCAGCGAGCAGGGGGCGCACCCCGGGGAGCTGTTTTTT
TRBV20-1	-	14	TRBJ2-1	once	CSARDGSSYNEQFF	TGCAGTGCCAGAGACGGGAGCTCCTACAATGAGCAGTTCTTC
TRBV19	-	15	TRBJ2-7	once	CASSTKWAGRYEQYF	TGTGCCAGTAGTACTAAATGGGCGGGACGCTACGAGCAGTACTTC
TRBV9	-	16	TRBJ1-1	-	CASSVGIVAMNTEAFF	TGTGCCAGCAGCGTAGGGATTGTGGCCATGAACACTGAAGCTTTCTTT
TRBV2	TRBD2	13	TRBJ2-5	few	CASSDTSGETQYF	TGTGCCAGCAGTGACACTAGCGGAGAGACCCAGTACTTC
TRBV2	-	16	TRBJ1-6	-	CASSEKTNSYNSPLHF	TGTGCCAGCAGTGAAAAGACAAACTCCTATAATTCACCCCTCCACTTT
TRBV7-2	TRBD1	15	TRBJ2-1	-	CASSISGTAINEQFF	TGTGCCAGCAGCATATCCGGGACAGCCATAAATGAGCAGTTCTTC
TRBV24-1	TRBD1	16	TRBJ2-2	-	CATSDDRVGITGELFF	TGTGCCACCAGTGATGACAGGGTGGGAATCACCGGGGAGCTGTTTTTT
TRBV5-1	-	13	TRBJ2-7	-	CASSLKGNYEQYF	TGCGCCAGCAGCTTGAAAGGTAACTACGAGCAGTACTTC
TRBV5-1	-	12	TRBJ1-6	-	CASGLRTTDFHF	TGCGCCAGCGGCCTGAGAACGACAGACTTCCACTTT
TRBV20-1	-	16	TRBJ2-1	once	CSARSSTDFSYNEQFF	TGCAGTGCTAGATCCTCGACAGACTTCTCCTACAATGAGCAGTTCTTC
TRBV20-1	-	12	TRBJ2-7	few	CSASLRDYEQYF	TGCAGTGCTAGTCTCCGGGACTACGAGCAGTACTTC
TRBV10-2	-	13	TRBJ2-3	-	CASTFGGGDTQYF	TGCGCCAGCACCTTCGGAGGAGGGGATACGCAGTATTTT
TRBV20-1	-	16	TRBJ2-1	-	CSARDATPRAYNEQFF	TGCAGTGCTAGAGACGCAACTCCCAGGGCTTACAATGAGCAGTTCTTC
TRBV29-1	TRBD1	16	TRBJ2-5	-	CSVEPGPTGVLETQYF	TGCAGCGTTGAACCGGGGCCGACAGGGGTACTCGAGACCCAGTACTTC
TRBV7-8	TRBD2	18	TRBJ2-2	few	CASSLGTSGGLNTGELFF	TGTGCCAGCAGCTTAGGGACTAGCGGGGGGCTGAACACCGGGGAGCTGTTTTTT
TRBV7-9	TRBD1	15	TRBJ1-4	-	CASSQGGLAGEKLFF	TGTGCCAGCAGCCAAGGGGGCTTGGCTGGTGAAAAACTGTTTTTT
TRBV24-1	-	12	TRBJ1-2	-	CATSDLQAGYTF	TGTGCCACCAGTGATCTACAGGCGGGCTACACCTTC
TRBV7-9	TRBD1	15	TRBJ1-1	-	CASSPRGVVNTEAFF	TGTGCCAGCAGCCCCAGGGGGGTGGTGAACACTGAAGCTTTCTTT